Presented here are 5 T cell receptor beta chains from one specimen sequenced in a study of shared clonotypes between healthy human individuals (dated by TCRdb to 2019 to 2021). Library method: the immunoSEQ multiplex PCR assay. In TCRdb, the immuneACCESS table is reduced to in-frame sequences with V and J assigned. These tables do not hold every clone; where another copy was compared, an unresolved V gene accounts for under half, and the others remain unexplained. Across this sample there are some 350,000 clones, with around 74% seen only once. Of the sample, under 13% falls within the top ten clones. Specimen: memory CD4+ T cells sorted from blood. In light of the paper, this sample's cell subset or site label describes: CD45RA-negative fraction. These receptors were obtained from a man aged 30 to 39 in good health.

This clone was found a few times. J is TRBJ1-5 and V is TRBV2; D is unresolved. The V and J ends lost 4 bases and 0 bases respectively, with 10 bases between them. The CDR3 consists of 15 residues. Looked up from germline, CDR1 is SNHLY and CDR2 is FYNNEI. The DNA of the CDR3 is TGTGCCAGCAGTGTCTCGGGCCATAGCAATCAGCCCCAGCATTTT. Translating gives CASSVSGHSNQPQHF.

J is TRBJ2-2 and V is TRBV28; no definite D call. The CDR3 contains 12 residues. Germline loops: CDR1 MDHEN, CDR2 SYDVKM. V was pared by 6 bases and J by 2 bases, with 4 bases between. The CDR3 nucleotides are TGTGCCAGCAGCTACAACACCGGGGAGCTGTTTTTT. This gives the protein CASSYNTGELFF.

The V and J genes are TRBV19 and TRBJ2-5, with D possibly being TRBD2 (5 bases). The germline gives CDR1 LNHDA, CDR2 SQIVND (reference sequence). The CDR3 covers 15 residues. V was cut by 0 bases and J by 4 bases, with 12 bases left in between. CDR3 sequence (DNA): TGTGCCAGTAGTATAGATCGGCGGGCCGGAGAGACCCAGTACTTC. It encodes CASSIDRRAGETQYF.

This clone has only a few counts. The chain is built from TRBV19 and TRBJ2-1; D not certain. The germline gives CDR1 LNHDA, CDR2 SQIVND (reference sequence). Trimming removed 6 bases at V and 5 bases at J, with 8 bases between. This CDR3 spans 12 amino acids. The CDR3 nucleotides read TGTGCCAGTAGGAGCCCCCACAATGAGCAGTTCTTC. Residues: CASRSPHNEQFF. Drawing the rest from reference TRBV19 and TRBJ2-1, the complete variable domain is DGGITQSPKYLFRKEGQNVTLSCEQNLNHDAMYWYRQDPGQGLRLIYYSQIVNDFQKGDIAEGYSVSREKKESFPLTVTSAQKNPTAFYLCASRSPHNEQFFGPGTRLTVL.

CDR3 in amino acids: CASSEKIRETQYF. The CDR3 region has the DNA TGTGCCAGCAGTGAGAAGATCCGAGAGACCCAGTACTTC. The chain recombines TRBV25-1 with TRBJ2-5; D uncertain. V was cut by 3 bases and J by 4 bases, with 9 bases left in between. The CDR3 is 13 residues long. Germline assignment: CDR1 MGHDK and CDR2 SYGVNS.